The 21 T cell receptor beta chains in this list originate from one sample, sequenced in a study of OX40 agonist ivuxolimab in advanced cancers. The protocol was immunoSEQ multiplex PCR, while the TCRdb copy is restricted to in-frame clones and leaves out a portion. The sample includes more than 50,000 clones, about 85% of them seen just once. The sequences come from CD4+ or CD8+ T cells sorted from blood, collected in a trial of the OX40 agonist ivuxolimab. These receptors were taken from an adult with an advanced solid tumor such as melanoma, head and neck, liver or kidney cancer.

The rearrangement uses TRBV4-2 and TRBJ2-1; D call uncertain. The V gene lost 3 bases and the J gene lost 8 bases, with 5 bases spanning the gap. Germline CDR1 is LGHNA and CDR2 is YNFKEQ. The CDR3 contains 11 residues. The CDR3 is CASSHRDEQFF. CDR3 sequence (DNA): TGTGCCAGCAGCCATCGGGATGAGCAGTTCTTC.

The chain carries TRBV9 and TRBJ1-1, with D unresolved. The CDR3 runs to 15 residues. Germline-derived CDR1 and CDR2 are SGDLS and YYNGEE. V was clipped by 0 bases and J by 3 bases, with 12 bases between them. The CDR3 DNA reads as TGTGCCAGCAGCGTAGATTGGGGAAGGGACACTGAAGCTTTCTTT. It translates to CASSVDWGRDTEAFF.

This chain links TRBV10-3 with TRBJ1-5; no clear D gene. The CDR3 is 14 amino acids. From germline, CDR1 is ENHRY and CDR2 SYGVKD. Between the trimmed V and J ends, which lost 4 bases and 2 bases, there was a span of 9 bases. CDR3 amino acids: CAISATEGNQPQHF. The CDR3 nucleotides read TGTGCCATCAGTGCGACCGAGGGCAATCAGCCCCAGCATTTT.

The J gene is TRBJ1-6, the V gene TRBV18; the D is unclear. The length of the CDR3 is 13 residues. The V and J ends lost 2 bases and 9 bases respectively, with 8 bases between them. Germline loops: CDR1 KGHSH, CDR2 LQKENI. The chain's CDR3 is CASSPGPGSPLHF. The CDR3 DNA follows: TGTGCCAGCTCACCAGGGCCAGGTTCACCCCTCCACTTT.

The chain carries TRBV18 and TRBJ2-3, with TRBD2 matching over 16 bases. The CDR3 loop spans 16 amino acids. Trimming at V came to 3 bases and at J to 4 bases, leaving 1 base not matched to a gene. From germline, CDR1 is KGHSH and CDR2 LQKENI. CDR3 coding DNA: TGTGCCAGCTCACCGGGACTAGCGGGGGGGCCAGATACGCAGTATTTT. Encoded protein: CASSPGLAGGPDTQYF.

The rearrangement uses TRBV4-2 and TRBJ2-1, with a weak D call TRBD2 (6 bases). The ends were cut back, 1 base at V and 15 bases at J, with 25 bases in the middle. The CDR3 length is 16 residues. Germline CDR1 is LGHNA and CDR2 is YNFKEQ. CDR3 sequence (DNA): TGTGCCAGCAGCCAAGGCCGATCCGGAGGGGACTCCAAGCCGTTCTTC. It specifies CASSQGRSGGDSKPFF.

The chain joins TRBV13 to TRBJ1-1; D unclear. Germline V gene sequence: CDR1 PRHDT, CDR2 FYEKMQ (reference sequence). The CDR3 consists of 11 residues. Trimming shortened V by 6 bases and J by 10 bases, and 12 bases separated the two germline ends. DNA for the CDR3: TGTGCCAGCAGGGGAGGGCGGGGAGCTTTCTTT. As protein: CASRGGRGAFF. Full variable domain (missing parts from reference TRBV13 and TRBJ1-1): AAGVIQSPRHLIKEKRETATLKCYPIPRHDTVYWYQQGPGQDPQFLISFYEKMQSDKGSIPDRFSAQQFSDYHSELNMSSLELGDSALYFCASRGGRGAFFGQGTRLTVV.

This clone appeared a single time. The rearrangement uses TRBV6-5 and TRBJ1-3, with TRBD1 matching 7 bases. CDR1 is MNHEY, CDR2 SVGAGI, per germline. This CDR3 is 15 amino acids long. With V trimmed by 5 bases and J by 4 bases, 8 bases remained unmatched. In DNA form, the CDR3 reads TGTGCCAGCAGTACGACAGGGACCTCCGGAAACACCATATATTTT. This codes for CASSTTGTSGNTIYF.

The rearrangement joins TRBV6-1 to TRBJ1-5, with D possibly TRBD1 on 5 matching bases. Germline CDR1 is MNHNS and CDR2 is SASEGT. The CDR3 has 14 amino acids. Trimming removed 7 bases at V and 1 base at J, with 11 bases between. The CDR3 sequence is CASNPWDSNQPQHF. CDR3 DNA sequence: TGTGCCAGCAACCCATGGGACAGCAATCAGCCCCAGCATTTT.

This chain joins TRBV10-1 and TRBJ2-7, with 7 bases identical to TRBD2. The CDR3 extends over 15 amino acids. V shed 6 bases and J 0 bases; nucleotides not matched to a gene: 8. Germline V gene data show CDR1 as WNHNN and CDR2 as SYGVQD (reference sequence). The CDR3 reads CASRTRGRGSYEQYF. The CDR3, as DNA: TGCGCCAGCAGGACTAGAGGGAGGGGCTCCTACGAGCAGTACTTC.

This chain uses TRBV30 with TRBJ1-6; D is ambiguous. The CDR3 contains 13 residues. V shed 5 bases and J shed 6 bases, with 11 bases lying between them. In germline, CDR1 is GTSNPN, CDR2 SVGIG (reference sequence). The CDR3 loop reads CAWEGIGNSPLHF. DNA of the CDR3: TGTGCCTGGGAAGGAATTGGTAATTCACCCCTCCACTTT.

The chain combines TRBV19 with TRBJ1-6, with a weak D call TRBD1 (5 bases). This CDR3 region has 15 residues. V lost 6 bases, J lost 5 bases, and 14 bases lay in between. Per the germline V gene, CDR1 is LNHDA and CDR2 is SQIVND (reference sequence). The DNA for the CDR3 is TGTGCCAGTAGACAGGTCAGTACGGATAATTCACCCCTCCACTTT. Its protein product is CASRQVSTDNSPLHF.

Written as DNA, the CDR3 is TGTGCCAGCAGCTCCCGTGGGGGCGCGCTGGGGAATCAGCCCCAGCATTTT. Protein: CASSSRGGALGNQPQHF. The chain is built from TRBV11-2 and TRBJ1-5, with D possibly being TRBD1 (6 bases). V was shortened by 4 bases and J by 4 bases, with 20 bases between the two germline ends. Germline values: CDR1 SGHAT, CDR2 FQNNGV. The CDR3 spans 17 residues.

This clone has only a few counts. The chain uses TRBV7-9 and TRBJ2-3; tentative D call: TRBD1 (5 bases). CDR3 length equals 14 residues. V gave up 1 base and J gave up 2 bases, with 7 bases separating them. Germline V gene data show CDR1 as SEHNR and CDR2 as FQNEAQ (reference sequence). The CDR3 bases are TGTGCCAGCAGCTTAGACAGGCCCACAGATACGCAGTATTTT. This gives the protein CASSLDRPTDTQYF.

The gene calls are TRBV4-2 and TRBJ1-1, with 9 bases that match TRBD1. CDR3 length: 14 amino acids. The germline gives CDR1 LGHNA, CDR2 YNFKEQ. The V and J ends lost 5 bases and 5 bases, in that order; junction bases with no gene match: 6. The CDR3 reads CASSAGDRGTEAFF. The CDR3 bases are TGTGCCAGCAGCGCAGGAGACAGGGGGACTGAAGCTTTCTTT.

The chain carries TRBV6-6 and TRBJ1-4; possibly TRBD1 for D (6 bases). The CDR3 totals 14 residues. V gave up 5 bases and J gave up 8 bases, with 15 bases separating them. The germline V gene has CDR1 MNHNY and CDR2 SVGAGI (reference sequence). The chain's CDR3 is CASSQNREGEKLFF. DNA for the CDR3: TGTGCCAGCAGTCAAAACAGGGAGGGGGAAAAACTGTTTTTT.

This clone was counted only a few times. V and J are TRBV7-8 and TRBJ1-2, with no clear D. Germline V gives CDR1 SGHVS, CDR2 FQNEAQ. The CDR3 extends over 16 amino acids. V lost 2 bases, J lost 7 bases, and 20 bases lay in between. The CDR3 region has the DNA TGTGCCAGCAGCTTATCCCTTGCCAGCACCTCAGGTGGCTACACCTTC. It specifies CASSLSLASTSGGYTF.

This chain joins TRBV2 and TRBJ1-6; D call uncertain. The CDR3 is made up of 15 amino acids. V shed 7 bases and J shed 12 bases, with 22 bases lying between them. Germline V gene sequence: CDR1 SNHLY, CDR2 FYNNEI. CDR3 in DNA: TGTGCCAGCACCGCCCGGACGGAGGAGGGTCGACCCCTCCACTTT. Encoded protein: CASTARTEEGRPLHF.

The rearrangement uses TRBV21-1 and TRBJ2-3; TRBD1, the table's D call, lacks a check against the DNA. TRBV21-1 constitutes a pseudogene. There are 16 residues in the CDR3. In DNA form, the CDR3 reads TGTGCCAGCACCCTACAGGGACAGGGGTGGGCAGATACGCAGTATTTT. It is translated as CASTLQGQGWADTQYF.

CDR3 nucleotides: TGCGCCAGCAGTGAGACTATTTCGGGGGGGCAGAAGACCCAGTACTTC. This codes for CASSETISGGQKTQYF. The chain carries TRBV10-2 and TRBJ2-5, with 8 bases that match TRBD2. Germline V lookup: CDR1 WSHSY, CDR2 SAAADI. Trimming removed 2 bases from V and 6 bases from J; junction bases left unmatched: 11. This CDR3 spans 16 amino acids.

The DNA for the CDR3 is TGTGCCAGCAGTGAAGTGGCAGGGGGTCCCTATAATTCACCCCTCCACTTT. Translating gives CASSEVAGGPYNSPLHF. V usage is TRBV6-1 and J usage is TRBJ1-6; TRBD1 matches at 7 bases. CDR3 length equals 17 residues. V shed 1 base, J shed 2 bases, and the junction held 5 bases outside the gene matches. Germline loops: CDR1 MNHNS, CDR2 SASEGT.